A selection of T cell receptor beta chains follows, all from one sample in a study of high-grade serous ovarian cancer treatment subgroups. The repertoire was sequenced with immunoSEQ multiplex PCR; TCRdb's copy has only in-frame clones and lacks some. The sample gives 4,500 or so clones, more than 70% of which show up once; roughly 17% is in the top ten. The specimen sequenced was tumor tissue. These receptors originate from a human donor with high-grade serous ovarian cancer. Each CDR3 is given without its conserved first and last residue.

v_call,j_call,cdr3_aa
TRBV6-5,TRBJ1-5,ASSQSGGQH
TRBV6-1,TRBJ2-2,ASRDRPWELF
TRBV7-2,TRBJ2-3,ASTYSGGSTDTQY
TRBV10-3,TRBJ2-7,AISESAGYSYEQY
TRBV6-5,TRBJ1-6,ASSYSGTSGSPLH
TRBV7-2,TRBJ2-3,ASRLAIDTQY
TRBV14,TRBJ2-2,ASSQVGGGELF
TRBV7-4,TRBJ1-2,ASSLDPGTGFSNYGYT
TRBV28,TRBJ1-5,ASSFNTGTGMD
TRBV7-9,TRBJ1-4,ASSPRDRDGEKLF
TRBV29-1,TRBJ2-1,SVVYGGGSYNEQF
TRBV5-4,TRBJ2-3,ASSLSLLTDTQY
TRBV23-1,TRBJ2-6,ASSRRNNTSSGANVLT
TRBV6-6,TRBJ1-4,ASRPQTRAEKLF
TRBV7-2,TRBJ2-1,ASSLGPYRVTYNEQF
TRBV25-1,TRBJ2-3,ASSFDVDTQY
TRBV30,TRBJ1-2,ALNRALYGYT
TRBV6-9,TRBJ1-2,ASSYQGANYGYT
TRBV7-2,TRBJ1-4,ASSWTAGGKLF
TRBV5-1,TRBJ2-1,ASSTGTVSSGEQF
TRBV12-5,TRBJ2-7,ASGLVPQDYEQY
TRBV5-4,TRBJ1-4,ASSLSGLVDYEKLF
TRBV7-2,TRBJ1-2,ASSLTDYGYT
TRBV2,TRBJ2-5,ASSVGLQETQY
TRBV27,TRBJ2-3,ASSPTSEDTQY
TRBV18,TRBJ1-5,ASSPRDSNQPQH
TRBV15,TRBJ1-4,ATSRGTGPIEKLF
TRBV11-2,TRBJ1-1,ASSYPTGSLDTEAF
TRBV19,TRBJ2-3,ASSRTGQTDTQY
TRBV7-8,TRBJ2-1,ASSLVAPRYNEQF
TRBV5-1,TRBJ2-3,ASSLPASATQEGTDTQY
TRBV11-2,TRBJ2-2,ASSLERNTGELF
TRBV19,TRBJ1-2,ASRSGVGGDYGYT
TRBV6-5,TRBJ2-7,ASSYEGGSYEQY
TRBV30,TRBJ1-2,AWRKKQGSYGYT
TRBV11-2,TRBJ1-5,ASSLPHQPQH
TRBV4-1,TRBJ2-7,ASSQCGGSGDLCHEQY
TRBV10-3,TRBJ1-2,AIRPRPGQGYGYT
TRBV2,TRBJ2-2,ASRRVMGSGELF
TRBV11-2,TRBJ1-1,ASSLAQQGSNTEAF
TRBV5-5,TRBJ1-4,ASSIRGRVGEKLF
TRBV4-1,TRBJ1-5,ASSLKTANQPQH
TRBV10-3,TRBJ2-1,AISGTSGQGNEQF
TRBV4-3,TRBJ1-1,ASSQDRGTVNTEAF
TRBV4-2,TRBJ1-2,ASSQVRADNYGYT
TRBV5-1,TRBJ2-1,ASAPGGEGSYNEQF